The entry below describes one T cell receptor beta chain. This specimen belongs to a study of T cell changes during pregnancy in multiple sclerosis. V lost 4 bases and J lost 4, with 5 bases in between. Looked up from germline, CDR1 is MNHEY and CDR2 is SMNVEV (reference sequence). CDR3 length equals 11 residues. Repertoires were generated with immunoSEQ multiplex PCR, while TCRdb's copy carries only in-frame clones and drops some. Among some 30,000 clones listed, approximately 86% were seen once. The sequences come from CD8+ T cells from peripheral blood mononuclear cells, collected before pregnancy. This sequence joins TRBV27 and TRBJ2-7; D gene uncertain. This receptor was identified in a female donor with multiple sclerosis, enrolled in a pregnancy study. In DNA form, the CDR3 reads TGTGCCAGCAGTTCTGCGTACGAGCAGTACTTC. Amino acids: CASSSAYEQYF.